The present entry profiles one TCR beta chain with its context. The target antigen is unknown. The data were obtained in a study of post-analysis software for immune sequencing data. General study points: Co-batched samples clustered tightly together by F measure. TRBV5-6, TRBV5-1 and TRBV20-1 were among four or five TRBV segments more frequent in patients than controls. Normalized Chao1 diversity was significantly reduced in patients versus controls.

The CDR3 totals 15 residues. J lost 0 bases, V lost 5 bases, and 8 bases had no gene match. Germline CDR1 and CDR2: DFQATT and SNEGSKA (reference sequence). Prepared TCR beta cDNA libraries contained unique molecular identifiers. From the PCR reads, TCRdb called clonotypes with MiXCR, one entry per CDR3 protein. The sample records hundreds of thousands of distinct CDR3 sequences, 30% being singletons. Material for sequencing was blood. This receptor was identified in a girl aged 5 to 17 with multiple sclerosis. The J gene is TRBJ2-3, the V gene TRBV20-1, with TRBD1 matching over 7 bases. CDR3 DNA sequence: TGCAGTGCTCCGGACAGGTCCTCCAGCACAGATACGCAGTATTTT. It translates to CSAPDRSSSTDTQYF.